This T cell receptor (beta chain) was captured by sequencing in a study of cytomegalovirus exposure and HLA in healthy donors. General observations from the study: The classifier was said to identify cytomegalovirus status with high specificity and sensitivity. The study listed roughly 160 cytomegalovirus-associated TCR beta chains. The CMV antigen specificity of a few CMV-associated chains was confirmed through in vitro analysis.

Generated by immunoSEQ multiplex PCR, the TCRdb table keeps only in-frame clones and is missing some. The sample consists of about 60,000 clones, approximately 96% of them appearing once. V lost 1 base, J lost 5 bases, and 7 bases stayed unmatched. The CDR3 length is 16 residues. Per the germline V gene, CDR1 is KGHSH and CDR2 is LQKENI. On this clone itself: Its antigen is not identified.

This chain uses TRBV18 with TRBJ1-5; 8 nucleotides align to TRBD1. Sequenced: PBMCs. The origin of this receptor is a man aged 18 to 30 in good health and CMV-seronegative. The CDR3 region is CASSPQGQGGYQPQHF. The DNA for the CDR3 is TGTGCCAGCTCACCACAAGGACAGGGAGGTTATCAGCCCCAGCATTTT.